The 13 T cell receptor beta chains given below trace back to one sample, sequenced in a study of cytomegalovirus exposure and HLA in healthy donors. Vbeta (60) and Jbeta (13) primers were used in the PCR. TCRdb keeps only in-frame clones here, not all; method: immunoSEQ multiplex PCR. The sample includes 200,000 or so clones, 70% to 85% of them seen just once. Input material: PBMCs. The receptors here all came from a girl aged 2-10 years in good health and CMV-seronegative.

The chain carries TRBV27 and TRBJ2-3; possibly TRBD1 for D (6 bases). This CDR3 has 17 residues. Trimming shortened V by 4 bases and J by 0 bases, and 17 bases separated the two germline ends. Germline CDR1 and CDR2: MNHEY and SMNVEV (reference sequence). CDR3 loop: CASSSVTAGDSTDTQYF. In DNA, the CDR3 is TGTGCCAGCAGTTCGGTAACTGCAGGGGATAGCACAGATACGCAGTATTTT.

The chain links TRBV5-4 to TRBJ2-7; possible D gene TRBD2, 5 bases. Per the germline V gene, CDR1 is SGHNT and CDR2 is YYREEE (reference sequence). The CDR3 is made up of 14 amino acids. V lost 4 bases, J lost 3 bases, and 14 bases lay in between. The CDR3 bases are TGTGCCAGCAGCGCGGACTCCTCAAGCTACGAGCAGTACTTC. As protein: CASSADSSSYEQYF.

The rearrangement joins TRBV27 to TRBJ2-5; no clear D. This CDR3 region has 14 residues. Germline V CDR1 and CDR2: MNHEY, SMNVEV (reference sequence). Trimming pared 3 bases from V and 4 bases from J, leaving 12 bases between. CDR3 sequence: CASSLGQLGETQYF. CDR3 DNA sequence: TGTGCCAGCAGTTTGGGCCAACTCGGAGAGACCCAGTACTTC.

Remarks on this clone: This sample includes further DNA sequences coding for the same CDR3. The chain uses TRBV5-6 and TRBJ2-7; no clear D. The CDR3 has 12 residues. Germline V gene sequence: CDR1 SGHDT, CDR2 YYEEEE. V was clipped by 0 bases and J by 5 bases, with 6 bases between them. This CDR3 is CASSLGPNEQYF. Written as DNA, the CDR3 is TGTGCCAGCAGCTTGGGTCCCAACGAGCAGTACTTC.

V gene TRBV14 combines with J gene TRBJ1-6, with 9 nucleotides matching TRBD1. V was clipped by 5 bases and J by 6 bases; unmatched bases: 5. Germline V gene lookup returns CDR1 SGHDN and CDR2 FVKESK. The CDR3 length is 15 residues. DNA for the CDR3: TGTGCCAGCAGCGAATGGGGACAGGGTAATTCACCCCTCCACTTT. It translates to CASSEWGQGNSPLHF.

With regard to this clone: In the same sample, other DNA sequences code for this CDR3. V and J are TRBV7-9 and TRBJ2-2; D ambiguous. V shed 1 base and J shed 5 bases, with 5 bases lying between them. The CDR3 has 13 amino acids. CDR1 and CDR2 from the germline V gene are SEHNR and FQNEAQ (reference sequence). The CDR3 DNA reads as TGTGCCAGCAGCTTAGTATTAACCGGGGAGCTGTTTTTT. This gives the protein CASSLVLTGELFF.

The chain combines TRBV21-1 with TRBJ1-1; the table gives TRBD1 as D, unverified against the DNA. TRBV21-1 is recorded as a pseudogene. The CDR3 contains 15 residues. CDR3 protein: CASSKGATLNTEAFF. CDR3 in DNA: TGTGCCAGCAGCAAAGGGGCGACCCTGAACACTGAAGCTTTCTTT.

This clone came up a few times. The rearrangement links TRBV7-7 to TRBJ2-7; 7 bases agree with TRBD1. CDR3 length: 14 amino acids. The V gene end was trimmed by 5 bases and the J gene end by 9 bases; junction bases not matched to a gene: 13. Germline V gene sequence: CDR1 SSHAT, CDR2 FNYEAQ (reference sequence). CDR3 nucleotides: TGTGCCAGCAGCGCTGGGACAGTCCAAGAGGGGCAGTACTTC. Its protein product is CASSAGTVQEGQYF.

The chain has TRBV30 and TRBJ1-3, with D possibly TRBD1 on 6 matching bases. The CDR3 runs 13 residues. V was trimmed by 3 bases and J by 6 bases, leaving 12 bases between them. The germline V gene has CDR1 GTSNPN and CDR2 SVGIG (reference sequence). The CDR3 reads CAWSLRGENTIYF. The CDR3 DNA reads TGTGCCTGGAGCCTCAGGGGCGAAAACACCATATATTTT.

This clone was seen just once. The chain links TRBV4-1 to TRBJ1-3; a weak D match, TRBD1 (5 bases). This CDR3 has 14 amino acids. The germline V and J ends were trimmed by 4 bases and 4 bases, with 11 bases remaining between them. CDR1 and CDR2 from the germline V gene are MGHRA and YSYEKL. CDR3 protein: CASSLGLLGNTIYF. In DNA, the CDR3 is TGCGCCAGCAGCCTGGGACTTCTCGGAAACACCATATATTTT.

The chain carries TRBV5-1 and TRBJ1-5, with a possible D match to TRBD1 (6 bases). V was clipped by 4 bases and J by 4 bases, with 12 bases between them. The CDR3 runs 14 residues. Looked up from germline, CDR1 is SGHRS and CDR2 is YFSETQ. In nucleotides, the CDR3 is TGCGCCAGCAGCCCCCGGACAGAAAATCAGCCCCAGCATTTT. Its protein is CASSPRTENQPQHF.

As DNA, the CDR3 is TGTGCCAGCAGCCCTAAGGACAGGGCAGTCACTGAAGCTTTCTTT. It codes for CASSPKDRAVTEAFF. J is TRBJ1-1 and V is TRBV7-8; 8 bases align to TRBD1. Germline trimming cut 5 bases from V and 4 bases from J; bases unmatched to any gene: 9. Germline CDR1 and CDR2: SGHVS and FQNEAQ. The CDR3 consists of 15 residues. The complete variable domain, with remaining parts taken from reference TRBV7-8 and TRBJ1-1, reads GAGVSQSPRYKVAKRGQDVALRCDPISGHVSLFWYQQALGQGPEFLTYFQNEAQLDKSGLPSDRFFAERPEGSVSTLKIQRTQQEDSAVYLCASSPKDRAVTEAFFGQGTRLTVV.

This clone has a handful of counts. This chain uses TRBV19 with TRBJ1-5; 10 bases line up with TRBD1. Germline CDR1 LNHDA, CDR2 SQIVND (reference sequence). J was trimmed by 7 bases and V by 4 bases; bases with no gene match: 4. CDR3 length: 14 amino acids. The CDR3 sequence is CASSTTGGVQPQHF. The CDR3 DNA sequence: TGTGCCAGTAGTACGACAGGGGGCGTCCAGCCCCAGCATTTT.